The T cell receptor beta chain described here comes from a study of shared clonotypes between healthy human individuals. TCRdb's table, derived via immunoSEQ multiplex PCR, lists solely in-frame clones and lacks some. The data show about 380,000 clones, with around 96% seen just once and 0.32% held by the top ten. In germline, CDR1 is MGHRA, CDR2 YSYEKL. With 1 base removed from V and 1 base from J, the gap between germline ends came to 12 bases. The CDR3 totals 16 residues. The chain joins TRBV4-1 to TRBJ2-3; perhaps TRBD2 as D (6 bases). Material for sequencing was memory CD8+ T cells sorted from blood. As to subset: CD45RO+ cells pooled with CCR7-negative TemRA cells. This TCR came from a man aged 30-40 years in good health. In DNA form, the CDR3 reads TGCGCCAGCAGCCAAGTCGCGGGACTCGGCACAGATACGCAGTATTTT. Translating it yields CASSQVAGLGTDTQYF.